This TCR beta chain derives from a study of CD8 T cells in ankylosing spondylitis. Broader study findings: It appeared that ankylosing spondylitis blood was characterized by a TCR beta motif of several highly homologous variants. Disease-linked clones proved CD8+ and comparatively uncommon in peripheral blood.

The CDR3 runs to 21 residues. From germline, CDR1 is SGHAT and CDR2 FQNNGV. Trimming took 1 base from V and 0 from J, leaving 27 bases between them. TCRdb reanalysed the 5' RACE reads using MiXCR and keeps one entry per CDR3 protein. The sample shows around 490,000 distinct CDR3 sequences, under 5.5% of them seen only once. In the case of this clonotype: Antigen specificity is unknown.

Sequencing used blood, either unsorted or a sorted T cell fraction (not recorded which). The J gene is TRBJ2-5, the V gene TRBV11-2; the D gene is possibly TRBD1 (5 bases). The receptor was derived from a male donor with ankylosing spondylitis. CDR3 DNA sequence: TGTGCCAGCAGCTTAGTTCCTACCACAGGACGAATATCAAGGTACCAAGAGACCCAGTACTTC. Residues: CASSLVPTTGRISRYQETQYF.